This T cell receptor (beta chain) was profiled in a study of T cell repertoires in cytomegalovirus infection. Study details: Public TCR beta signatures marked donors with CMV infection and the matching HLA.

Each CDR3 protein is one row after TCRdb ran MiXCR on the reads. The sample gives hundreds of thousands of distinct CDR3 sequences, about a sixth of which show up once; around 13% is in the top ten. Findings and limits, study-wide: CMV carriers having the relevant HLA were flagged by cumulative public TCR beta family frequency. HLA-C-restricted CMV clonotypes gave the most frequent clonotype in two of eight donors.

CDR3 length: 13 amino acids. Germline lookup yields CDR1 SGHTA and CDR2 FQGNSA. Deletions cut 5 bases from V and 1 base from J, with 8 bases between. A word on this clonotype: Its antigen is undetermined.

The receptor comes from a human donor in good health (CMV status not recorded). Some clones in this sample may be carry-over from other donors' samples. Source material: PBMCs. The chain carries TRBV7-2 and TRBJ2-5; D not resolved. The CDR3 coding sequence is TGTGCCAGCAGCGTTCGTGTCCAAGAGACCCAGTACTTC. Protein: CASSVRVQETQYF. The full variable domain, in which reference TRBV7-2 and TRBJ2-5 provide the parts outside the CDR3, is GAGVSQSPSNKVTEKGKDVELRCDPISGHTALYWYRQSLGQGLEFLIYFQGNSAPDKSGLPSDRFSAERTGGSVSTLTIQRTQQEDSAVYLCASSVRVQETQYFGPGTRLLVL.